This T cell receptor beta chain was retrieved from a study of spatial heterogeneity in lung cancer. Study-level findings and limits: In tumors, expanded intratumoral alpha and beta TCR counts tracked mutation counts.

CDR1 is DFQATT and CDR2 is SNEGSKA in the germline V gene (reference sequence). The CDR3 totals 14 residues. The V end lost 6 bases, the J end lost 2 bases, and 14 bases lay between the germline ends. MiXCR, run by TCRdb on the 5' RACE reads, gives a single entry per CDR3 protein. The profile shows some 23,000 distinct CDR3 sequences, roughly 8.3% of them singletons. The sample's time point: sample taken at primary tumor resection. About 73 TRACERx patients with early, untreated non-small cell lung cancer donated samples. With respect to this clonotype: Its target is not known.

The chain uses TRBV20-1 and TRBJ2-1; D might be TRBD2 (5 bases). This receptor was obtained from a male donor with early-stage non-small cell lung cancer. The source was lung tumor tissue, collected at surgery. The CDR3 reads CSADHGVPYNEQFF. The CDR3 region has the DNA TGCAGTGCGGATCACGGGGTTCCCTACAATGAGCAGTTCTTC.